This paragraph covers one TCR beta chain sequence. Its antigen is as yet unknown. The data originate from a study of cytomegalovirus exposure and HLA in healthy donors. The study, taken as a whole, reports: Analysis was carried out at a later point, and it linked a missense DCLRE1C variant to TCR beta V- and J-gene trimming. Investigators reported 150 to 200 TCR beta chains as tied to cytomegalovirus.

PCR involved 60 Vbeta and 13 Jbeta primers. Measured with immunoSEQ multiplex PCR; TCRdb has only the in-frame clones, and not every one. In the table there are 100,000 to 150,000 clones, over 65% of which are singletons. This CDR3 region has 14 residues. V was pared by 6 bases and J by 2 bases, with 4 bases of the junction left unmatched. Germline CDR1 MNHEY, CDR2 SMNVEV (reference sequence). V gene TRBV27 combines with J gene TRBJ2-7; 10 bases are a match to TRBD2. Sample: PBMCs. The source of this sequence is a man aged 25 to 40 in good health and CMV-seropositive. The CDR3 is CASRLLAGAYEQYF. CDR3 in DNA: TGTGCCAGCAGATTGCTAGCGGGAGCCTACGAGCAGTACTTC.